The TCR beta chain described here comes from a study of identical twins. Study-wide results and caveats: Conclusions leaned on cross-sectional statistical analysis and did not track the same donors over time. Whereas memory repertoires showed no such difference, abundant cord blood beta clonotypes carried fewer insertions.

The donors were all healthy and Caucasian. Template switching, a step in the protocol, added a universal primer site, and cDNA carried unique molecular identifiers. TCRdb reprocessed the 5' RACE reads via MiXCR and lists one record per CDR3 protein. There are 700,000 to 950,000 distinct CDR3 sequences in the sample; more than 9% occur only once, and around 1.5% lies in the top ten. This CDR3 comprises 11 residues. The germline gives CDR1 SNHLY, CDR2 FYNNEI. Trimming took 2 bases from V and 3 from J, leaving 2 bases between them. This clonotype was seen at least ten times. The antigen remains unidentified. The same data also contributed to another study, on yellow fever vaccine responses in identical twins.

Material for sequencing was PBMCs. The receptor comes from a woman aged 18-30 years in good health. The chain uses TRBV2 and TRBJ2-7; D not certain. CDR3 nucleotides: TGTGCCAGCAGTGAACTCTACGAGCAGTACGTC. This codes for CASSELYEQYV.